These T cell receptor beta chains were read from a single sample in a study of T cell responses to AZD1222 COVID-19 vaccine. Clones were read by immunoSEQ multiplex PCR, and TCRdb kept only the in-frame ones, dropping some. The sample gives fewer than 150,000 clones, about 93% of which show up once; approximately 5% is in the top ten. The source material was peripheral blood, sampled on day 0 of AZD1222 vaccination. The source is an adult in good health. Both conserved end residues are trimmed from each CDR3. The order of the fields is clone size, D gene, V gene, J gene, CDR3 protein. The D gene is left open where the match is weak. The size field is filled for only some rows; it gives once, few, many or a size class.

clone size: -
D gene: TRBD2
V gene: TRBV5-4
J gene: TRBJ2-7
CDR3 protein: ASSLAGGPYEQY

clone size: few
D gene: -
V gene: TRBV19
J gene: TRBJ2-2
CDR3 protein: ASSIQGNTGELF

clone size: -
D gene: TRBD1
V gene: TRBV6-2/TRBV6-3
J gene: TRBJ2-2
CDR3 protein: ASSSFNRGGTGELF

clone size: -
D gene: -
V gene: TRBV6-5
J gene: TRBJ2-3
CDR3 protein: ASSPRGAGDTQY

clone size: -
D gene: -
V gene: TRBV6-2/TRBV6-3
J gene: TRBJ2-3
CDR3 protein: ASSYTRLASDTQY

clone size: -
D gene: -
V gene: TRBV19
J gene: TRBJ1-1
CDR3 protein: ASSEVTREAF

clone size: -
D gene: -
V gene: TRBV7-2
J gene: TRBJ1-2
CDR3 protein: ASSSQTGLFNYGYT

clone size: -
D gene: -
V gene: TRBV12-3/TRBV12-4
J gene: TRBJ1-1
CDR3 protein: ASSLQGYTEAF

clone size: few
D gene: TRBD2
V gene: TRBV6-5
J gene: TRBJ2-7
CDR3 protein: ASSYSGLAGASEQY

clone size: -
D gene: -
V gene: TRBV19
J gene: TRBJ1-5
CDR3 protein: ASSIGGGEPQH

clone size: -
D gene: -
V gene: TRBV6-5
J gene: TRBJ1-1
CDR3 protein: ASTITPYTEAF

clone size: -
D gene: -
V gene: TRBV11-3
J gene: TRBJ2-3
CDR3 protein: ASSLYGKDTQY

clone size: -
D gene: -
V gene: TRBV25-1
J gene: TRBJ1-1
CDR3 protein: ASSVFRLLS

clone size: -
D gene: TRBD2
V gene: TRBV7-6
J gene: TRBJ2-7
CDR3 protein: ASSLAVAGSYEQY

clone size: once
D gene: -
V gene: TRBV18
J gene: TRBJ2-7
CDR3 protein: ASSPLDIVDTSYEQY

clone size: -
D gene: -
V gene: TRBV12-3/TRBV12-4
J gene: TRBJ2-1
CDR3 protein: ASTIGNNEQF

clone size: -
D gene: TRBD1
V gene: TRBV4-3
J gene: TRBJ1-1
CDR3 protein: ASSQDYGTGEAF

clone size: -
D gene: TRBD1
V gene: TRBV11-3
J gene: TRBJ2-2
CDR3 protein: ASSSRQGLTGELF

clone size: -
D gene: -
V gene: TRBV5-6
J gene: TRBJ1-4
CDR3 protein: ASSLDPTNEKLF

clone size: -
D gene: -
V gene: TRBV6-5
J gene: TRBJ2-2
CDR3 protein: ASKISQVPGELF

clone size: -
D gene: -
V gene: TRBV11-2
J gene: TRBJ1-1
CDR3 protein: ASSSTPRPSHTEAF

clone size: -
D gene: -
V gene: TRBV11-3
J gene: TRBJ2-1
CDR3 protein: ASSVNLYNEQF

clone size: -
D gene: TRBD1
V gene: TRBV27
J gene: TRBJ2-5
CDR3 protein: ASSLTGEGQETQY

clone size: -
D gene: TRBD1
V gene: TRBV7-2
J gene: TRBJ2-3
CDR3 protein: ASSLGQGADTQY

clone size: -
D gene: TRBD2
V gene: TRBV7-9
J gene: TRBJ2-7
CDR3 protein: ASSLASGRLNEQY

clone size: -
D gene: -
V gene: TRBV7-8
J gene: TRBJ1-1
CDR3 protein: ASSSPGGGTEAF

clone size: -
D gene: -
V gene: TRBV28
J gene: TRBJ2-7
CDR3 protein: ASTPVVQAGISYEQY

clone size: -
D gene: -
V gene: TRBV27
J gene: TRBJ2-7
CDR3 protein: ASSLSREPFNEQY

clone size: -
D gene: -
V gene: TRBV4-3
J gene: TRBJ1-1
CDR3 protein: ASSQDIRGTEAF

clone size: -
D gene: TRBD2
V gene: TRBV19
J gene: TRBJ2-3
CDR3 protein: ASSVGGGTQY

clone size: -
D gene: TRBD1
V gene: TRBV19
J gene: TRBJ2-7
CDR3 protein: ASSIDWDRGSSYEQY

clone size: -
D gene: -
V gene: TRBV28
J gene: TRBJ1-5
CDR3 protein: ASSLAGNRGQPQH

clone size: -
D gene: -
V gene: TRBV27
J gene: TRBJ1-1
CDR3 protein: ASSSSGGAF

clone size: -
D gene: TRBD1
V gene: TRBV7-9
J gene: TRBJ1-1
CDR3 protein: ASSLGGQGGAF

clone size: -
D gene: -
V gene: TRBV20-1
J gene: TRBJ1-1
CDR3 protein: SAIEAF

clone size: -
D gene: -
V gene: TRBV6-2/TRBV6-3
J gene: TRBJ2-1
CDR3 protein: ASSYLRGGNEQF

clone size: -
D gene: -
V gene: TRBV4-3
J gene: TRBJ1-6
CDR3 protein: ASSREGTAGPLH

clone size: -
D gene: TRBD2
V gene: TRBV6-2/TRBV6-3
J gene: TRBJ2-3
CDR3 protein: ASSPILSGRRSDTQY

clone size: -
D gene: -
V gene: TRBV7-2
J gene: TRBJ2-7
CDR3 protein: ASSLEFAGSSYEQY

clone size: -
D gene: -
V gene: TRBV7-9
J gene: TRBJ2-2
CDR3 protein: ASRNTGELF

clone size: -
D gene: -
V gene: TRBV7-2
J gene: TRBJ1-2
CDR3 protein: ASSLEGFNYGYT

clone size: -
D gene: -
V gene: TRBV12-3/TRBV12-4
J gene: TRBJ1-2
CDR3 protein: ASSYGGSGGYT

clone size: -
D gene: -
V gene: TRBV10-3
J gene: TRBJ2-1
CDR3 protein: ATTGSGNYNEQF

clone size: -
D gene: -
V gene: TRBV6-2/TRBV6-3
J gene: TRBJ2-1
CDR3 protein: ASSYRGRNNEQF

clone size: -
D gene: -
V gene: TRBV12-3/TRBV12-4
J gene: TRBJ2-7
CDR3 protein: ASSPAGYEQY

clone size: once
D gene: -
V gene: TRBV9
J gene: TRBJ2-7
CDR3 protein: ASSVSLDNAEQY

clone size: once
D gene: -
V gene: TRBV6-1
J gene: TRBJ1-3
CDR3 protein: ASSETRTYSGNTIY

clone size: -
D gene: TRBD2
V gene: TRBV11-2
J gene: TRBJ2-3
CDR3 protein: ASSPGLAGGQDTQY

clone size: -
D gene: -
V gene: TRBV6-1
J gene: TRBJ1-2
CDR3 protein: ASSETFYGYT

clone size: -
D gene: -
V gene: TRBV19
J gene: TRBJ2-7
CDR3 protein: ASSYGHTYEQY

clone size: -
D gene: -
V gene: TRBV6-6
J gene: TRBJ1-1
CDR3 protein: ASSSPRGGTNTEAF

clone size: -
D gene: TRBD1
V gene: TRBV4-3
J gene: TRBJ2-7
CDR3 protein: ASSHDRGLEQY

clone size: -
D gene: TRBD1
V gene: TRBV9
J gene: TRBJ1-2
CDR3 protein: ASSVAPSGGVFGYT

clone size: once
D gene: -
V gene: TRBV12-3/TRBV12-4
J gene: TRBJ2-1
CDR3 protein: ASTHRLVNEQF